This paragraph reports one T cell receptor beta chain. The entry originates in a study of blood T cell repertoires in COVID-19. In the study overall: Spain, Italy and the United States supplied samples that represented acute and convalescent COVID-19.

Trimming cost V 2 bases and J 3 bases, with 10 bases left between them. Germline CDR1 and CDR2: SGHTA and FQGTGA. This CDR3 has 14 amino acids. In the authors' methods: Amplification of reference gene primers provided the estimated nucleated cell counts. TCRdb's copy holds only in-frame clones and misses some; the assay was immunoSEQ multiplex PCR. The V and J calls and the clone size are those of that table, but D and trimming were determined from the DNA. The sample carries 200,000 to 250,000 clones, about 88% recorded once. Categorization into cohorts depended on clinical history that participants reported. Two negative PCRs, clearance, or symptom resolution were required of recovered Cohort 3 donors.

The TCR comes from a woman aged 25 to 39 who had recovered from COVID-19. The specimen sequenced was PBMCs or T cells enriched from blood (not recorded which). V is TRBV7-3 and J is TRBJ1-2; D might be TRBD1 (6 bases). CDR3 sequence reads: CASSLYPGDYGYTF. The CDR3 DNA reads TGTGCCAGCAGCTTATACCCAGGGGACTATGGCTACACCTTC.